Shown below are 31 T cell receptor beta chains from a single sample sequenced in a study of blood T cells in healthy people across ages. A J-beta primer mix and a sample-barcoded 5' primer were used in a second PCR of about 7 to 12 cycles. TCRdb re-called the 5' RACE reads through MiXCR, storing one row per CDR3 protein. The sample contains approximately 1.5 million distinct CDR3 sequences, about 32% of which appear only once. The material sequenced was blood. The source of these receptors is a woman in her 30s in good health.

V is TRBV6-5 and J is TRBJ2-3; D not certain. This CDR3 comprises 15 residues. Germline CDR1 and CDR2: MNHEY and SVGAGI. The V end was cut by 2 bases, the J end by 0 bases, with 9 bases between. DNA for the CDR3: TGTGCCAGCAGTTACGGGCAAACTAGCACAGATACGCAGTATTTT. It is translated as CASSYGQTSTDTQYF.

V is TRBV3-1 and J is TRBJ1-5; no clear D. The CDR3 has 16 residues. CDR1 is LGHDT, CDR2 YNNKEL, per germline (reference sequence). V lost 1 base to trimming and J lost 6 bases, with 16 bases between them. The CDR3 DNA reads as TGTGCCAGCAGCCAAGGGGGTAGCAGGTCGGGTCAGCCCCAGCATTTT. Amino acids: CASSQGGSRSGQPQHF.

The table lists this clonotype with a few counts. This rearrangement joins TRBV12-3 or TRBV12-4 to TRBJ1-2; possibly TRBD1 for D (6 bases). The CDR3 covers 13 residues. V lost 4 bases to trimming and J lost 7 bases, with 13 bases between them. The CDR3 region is CASSSGGAIGYTF. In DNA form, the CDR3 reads TGTGCCAGCAGTTCCGGGGGCGCGATTGGCTACACCTTC.

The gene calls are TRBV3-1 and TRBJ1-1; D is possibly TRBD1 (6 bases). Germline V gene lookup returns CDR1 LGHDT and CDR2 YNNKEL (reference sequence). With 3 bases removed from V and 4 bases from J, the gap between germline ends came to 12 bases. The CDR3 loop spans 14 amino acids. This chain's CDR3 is CASSHQGWSTEAFF. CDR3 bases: TGTGCCAGCAGCCATCAGGGGTGGAGCACTGAAGCTTTCTTT.

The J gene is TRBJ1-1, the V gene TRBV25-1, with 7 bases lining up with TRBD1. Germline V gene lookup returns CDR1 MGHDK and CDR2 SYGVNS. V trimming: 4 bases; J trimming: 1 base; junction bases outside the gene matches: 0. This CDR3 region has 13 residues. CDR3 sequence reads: CASSAGGNTEAFF. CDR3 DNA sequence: TGTGCCAGCAGTGCAGGGGGGAACACTGAAGCTTTCTTT.

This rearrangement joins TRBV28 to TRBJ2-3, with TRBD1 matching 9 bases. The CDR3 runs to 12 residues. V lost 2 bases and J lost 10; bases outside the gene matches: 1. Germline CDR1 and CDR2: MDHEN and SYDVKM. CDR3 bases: TGTGCCAGCAGTTTAAACAGGGGGCCGCAGTATTTT. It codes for CASSLNRGPQYF.

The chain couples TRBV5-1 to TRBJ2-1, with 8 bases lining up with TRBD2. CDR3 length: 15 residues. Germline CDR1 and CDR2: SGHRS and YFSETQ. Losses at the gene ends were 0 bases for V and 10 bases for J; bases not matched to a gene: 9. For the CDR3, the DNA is TGCGCCAGCAGCTTGGATTCGGGGGGGCGGGCCGAGCAGTTCTTC. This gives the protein CASSLDSGGRAEQFF.

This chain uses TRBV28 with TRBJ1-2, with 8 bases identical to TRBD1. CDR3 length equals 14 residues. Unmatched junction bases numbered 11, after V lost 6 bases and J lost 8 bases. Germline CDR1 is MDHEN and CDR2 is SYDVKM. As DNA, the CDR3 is TGTGCCAGCAGCACCACAACTCACAGGGGGGGCTACACCTTC. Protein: CASSTTTHRGGYTF.

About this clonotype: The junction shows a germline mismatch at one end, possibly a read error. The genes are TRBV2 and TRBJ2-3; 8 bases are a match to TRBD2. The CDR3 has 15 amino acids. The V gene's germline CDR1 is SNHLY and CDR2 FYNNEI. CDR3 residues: CASSGPGGYTDTEYF. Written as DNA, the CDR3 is TGTGCCAGCAGTGGGCCGGGGGGGTACACAGATACGGAGTATTTT.

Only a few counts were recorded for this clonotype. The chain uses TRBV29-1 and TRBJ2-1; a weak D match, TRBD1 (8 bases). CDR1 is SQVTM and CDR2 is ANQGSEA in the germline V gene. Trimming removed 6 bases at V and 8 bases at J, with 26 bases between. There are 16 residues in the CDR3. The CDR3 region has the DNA TGCAGCGTGAAAAGGGGGGGCAGGGGGCTTCTGGATGAGCAGTTCTTC. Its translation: CSVKRGGRGLLDEQFF.

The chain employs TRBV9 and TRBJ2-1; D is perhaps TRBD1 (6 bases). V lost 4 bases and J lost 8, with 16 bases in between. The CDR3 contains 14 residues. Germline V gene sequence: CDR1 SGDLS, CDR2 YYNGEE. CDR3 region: CASSPYQGIDEQFF. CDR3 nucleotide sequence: TGTGCCAGCAGCCCCTACCAGGGGATAGATGAGCAGTTCTTC.

The CDR3: CVRATSGGDTQYF. In DNA form, the CDR3 reads TGCGTGAGAGCTACTAGCGGGGGAGATACGCAGTATTTT. V gene TRBV20-1 combines with J gene TRBJ2-3, with 11 bases fitting TRBD2. The CDR3 length is 13 residues. Germline-derived CDR1 and CDR2 are DFQATT and SNEGSKA (reference sequence).

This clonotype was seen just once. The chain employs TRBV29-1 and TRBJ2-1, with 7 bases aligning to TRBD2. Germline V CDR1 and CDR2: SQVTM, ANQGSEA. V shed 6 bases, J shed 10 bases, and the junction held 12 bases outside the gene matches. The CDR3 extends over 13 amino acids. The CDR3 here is CSVGGGNYIEQFF. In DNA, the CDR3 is TGCAGCGTGGGGGGGGGAAACTACATCGAGCAGTTCTTC.

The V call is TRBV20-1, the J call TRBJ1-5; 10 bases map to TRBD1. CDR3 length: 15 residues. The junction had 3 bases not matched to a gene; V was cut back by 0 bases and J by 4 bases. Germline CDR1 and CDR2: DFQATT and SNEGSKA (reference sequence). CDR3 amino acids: CSARETGGMNQPQHF. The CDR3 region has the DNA TGCAGTGCTAGAGAGACAGGGGGCATGAATCAGCCCCAGCATTTT.

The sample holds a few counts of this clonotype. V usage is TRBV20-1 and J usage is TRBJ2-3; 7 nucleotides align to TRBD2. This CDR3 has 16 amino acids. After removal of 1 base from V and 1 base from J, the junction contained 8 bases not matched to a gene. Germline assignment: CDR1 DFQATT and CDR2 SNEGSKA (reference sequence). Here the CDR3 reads CSARAIGAGGTDTQYF. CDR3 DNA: TGCAGTGCTAGAGCCATTGGGGCGGGGGGCACAGATACGCAGTATTTT.

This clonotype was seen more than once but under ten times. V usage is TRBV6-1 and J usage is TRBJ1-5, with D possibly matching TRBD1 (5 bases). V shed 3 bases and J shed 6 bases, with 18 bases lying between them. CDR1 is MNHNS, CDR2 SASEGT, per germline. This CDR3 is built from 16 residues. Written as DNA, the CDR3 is TGTGCCAGCAGTGATGGACGGGACGGGGGGTCTCAGCCCCAGCATTTT. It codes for CASSDGRDGGSQPQHF.

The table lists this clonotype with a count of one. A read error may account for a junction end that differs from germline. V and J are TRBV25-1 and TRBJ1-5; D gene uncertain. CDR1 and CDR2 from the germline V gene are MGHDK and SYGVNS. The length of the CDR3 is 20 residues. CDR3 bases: TGTGCCAGCAGTGAATTTTACCGGTCCCCCACAGATCTTAGCGATCAGCCCCAGCATTTT. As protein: CASSEFYRSPTDLSDQPQHF.

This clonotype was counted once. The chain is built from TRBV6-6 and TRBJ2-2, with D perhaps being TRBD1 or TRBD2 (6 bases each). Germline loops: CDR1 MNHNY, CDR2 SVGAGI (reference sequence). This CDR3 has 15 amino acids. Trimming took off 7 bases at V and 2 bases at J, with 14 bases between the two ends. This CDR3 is CASTWGAVNTGELFF. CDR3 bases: TGTGCCAGCACCTGGGGGGCGGTCAACACCGGGGAGCTGTTTTTT.

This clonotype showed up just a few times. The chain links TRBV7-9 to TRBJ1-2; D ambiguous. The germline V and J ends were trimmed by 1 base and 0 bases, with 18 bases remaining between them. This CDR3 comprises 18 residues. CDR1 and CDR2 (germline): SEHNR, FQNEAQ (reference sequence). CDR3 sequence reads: CASSLEYSLGLPNYGYTF. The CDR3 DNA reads TGTGCCAGCAGCTTAGAGTACTCTTTGGGTCTACCTAACTATGGCTACACCTTC.

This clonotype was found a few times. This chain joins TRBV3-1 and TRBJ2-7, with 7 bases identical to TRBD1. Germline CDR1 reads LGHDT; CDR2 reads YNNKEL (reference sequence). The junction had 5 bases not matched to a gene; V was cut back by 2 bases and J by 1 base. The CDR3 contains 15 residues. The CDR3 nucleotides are TGTGCCAGCAGCCAAACCGGGACAGTATCCTACGAGCAGTACTTC. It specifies CASSQTGTVSYEQYF.

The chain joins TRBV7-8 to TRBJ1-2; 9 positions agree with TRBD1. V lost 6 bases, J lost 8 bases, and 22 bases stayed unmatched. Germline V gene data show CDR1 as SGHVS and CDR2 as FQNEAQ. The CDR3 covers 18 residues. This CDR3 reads CASSLGTGGMLVVRGYTF. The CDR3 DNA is TGTGCCAGCAGTCTAGGCACAGGGGGCATGTTGGTGGTGCGAGGCTACACCTTC.

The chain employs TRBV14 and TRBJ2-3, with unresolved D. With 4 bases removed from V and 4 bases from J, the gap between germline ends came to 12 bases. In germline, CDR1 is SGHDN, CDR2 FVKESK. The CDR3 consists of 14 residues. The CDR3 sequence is CASSPDRHPDTQYF. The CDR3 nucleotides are TGTGCCAGCAGCCCCGACCGTCATCCAGATACGCAGTATTTT.

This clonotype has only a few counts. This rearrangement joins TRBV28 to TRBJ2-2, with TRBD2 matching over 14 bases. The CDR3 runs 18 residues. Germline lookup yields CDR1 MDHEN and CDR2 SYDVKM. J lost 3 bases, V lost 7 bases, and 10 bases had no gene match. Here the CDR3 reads CASTLGTSGRGYTGELFF. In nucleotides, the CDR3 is TGTGCCAGCACCCTAGGGACTAGCGGGAGAGGTTACACCGGGGAGCTGTTTTTT.

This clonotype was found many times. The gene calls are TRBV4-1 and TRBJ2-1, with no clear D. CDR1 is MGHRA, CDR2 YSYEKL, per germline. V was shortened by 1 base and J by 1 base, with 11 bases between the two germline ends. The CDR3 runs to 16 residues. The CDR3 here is CASSQAILGSYNEQFF. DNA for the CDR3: TGCGCCAGCAGCCAAGCGATATTGGGATCCTACAATGAGCAGTTCTTC.

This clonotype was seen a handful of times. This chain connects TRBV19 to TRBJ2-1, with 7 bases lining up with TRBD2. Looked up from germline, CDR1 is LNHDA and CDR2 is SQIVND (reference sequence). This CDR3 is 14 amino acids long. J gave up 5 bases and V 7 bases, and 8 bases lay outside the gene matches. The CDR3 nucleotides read TGTGCCAGTAATAAGCGGGAATCCCACAATGAGCAGTTCTTC. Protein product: CASNKRESHNEQFF.

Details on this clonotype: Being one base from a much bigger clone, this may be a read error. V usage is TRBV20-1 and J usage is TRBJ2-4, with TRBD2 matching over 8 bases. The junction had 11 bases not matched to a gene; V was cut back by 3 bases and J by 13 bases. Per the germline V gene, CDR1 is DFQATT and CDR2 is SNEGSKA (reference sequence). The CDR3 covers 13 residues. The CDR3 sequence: CSARAGGHNEQYF. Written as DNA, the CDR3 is TGCAGTGCTAGGGCGGGGGGACACAATGAGCAGTACTTC.

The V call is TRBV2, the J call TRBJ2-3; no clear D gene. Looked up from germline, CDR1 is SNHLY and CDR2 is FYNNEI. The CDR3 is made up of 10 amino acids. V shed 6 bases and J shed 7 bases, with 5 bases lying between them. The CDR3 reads CASRENTQYF. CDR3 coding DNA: TGTGCCAGCAGAGAGAATACGCAGTATTTT.

The CDR3 loop is CASRQGAGAFF. In DNA, the CDR3 is TGTGCCAGCAGACAGGGGGCCGGTGCTTTCTTT. The rearrangement joins TRBV6-2 or TRBV6-3 to TRBJ1-1, with 9 positions matching TRBD1. The CDR3 covers 11 residues. Germline V gene lookup returns CDR1 MNHEY and CDR2 SVGEGT. J gave up 11 bases and V 6 bases, and 4 bases lay outside the gene matches.

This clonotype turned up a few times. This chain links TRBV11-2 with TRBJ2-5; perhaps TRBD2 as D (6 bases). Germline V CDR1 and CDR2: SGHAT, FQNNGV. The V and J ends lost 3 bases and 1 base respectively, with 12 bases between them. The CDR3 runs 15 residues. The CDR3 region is CASSFSGGIQETQYF. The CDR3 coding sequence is TGTGCCAGCAGCTTCAGTGGGGGGATCCAAGAGACCCAGTACTTC.

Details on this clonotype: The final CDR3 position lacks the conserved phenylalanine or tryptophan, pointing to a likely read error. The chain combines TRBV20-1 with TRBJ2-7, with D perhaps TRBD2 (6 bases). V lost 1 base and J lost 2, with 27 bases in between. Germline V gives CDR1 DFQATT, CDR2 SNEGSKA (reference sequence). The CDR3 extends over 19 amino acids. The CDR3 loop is CSARAVRGTDFRATYEQYS. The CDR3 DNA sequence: TGCAGTGCTAGAGCGGTTCGCGGGACCGACTTTCGGGCTACCTACGAGCAGTACTCC.

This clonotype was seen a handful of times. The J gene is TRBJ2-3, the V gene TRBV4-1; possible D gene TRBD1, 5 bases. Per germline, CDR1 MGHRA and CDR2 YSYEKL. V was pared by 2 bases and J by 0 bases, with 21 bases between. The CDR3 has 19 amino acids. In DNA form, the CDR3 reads TGCGCCAGCAGCCAAACCGACAGATCGTCGTCCCTTAGCACAGATACGCAGTATTTT. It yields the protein CASSQTDRSSSLSTDTQYF.